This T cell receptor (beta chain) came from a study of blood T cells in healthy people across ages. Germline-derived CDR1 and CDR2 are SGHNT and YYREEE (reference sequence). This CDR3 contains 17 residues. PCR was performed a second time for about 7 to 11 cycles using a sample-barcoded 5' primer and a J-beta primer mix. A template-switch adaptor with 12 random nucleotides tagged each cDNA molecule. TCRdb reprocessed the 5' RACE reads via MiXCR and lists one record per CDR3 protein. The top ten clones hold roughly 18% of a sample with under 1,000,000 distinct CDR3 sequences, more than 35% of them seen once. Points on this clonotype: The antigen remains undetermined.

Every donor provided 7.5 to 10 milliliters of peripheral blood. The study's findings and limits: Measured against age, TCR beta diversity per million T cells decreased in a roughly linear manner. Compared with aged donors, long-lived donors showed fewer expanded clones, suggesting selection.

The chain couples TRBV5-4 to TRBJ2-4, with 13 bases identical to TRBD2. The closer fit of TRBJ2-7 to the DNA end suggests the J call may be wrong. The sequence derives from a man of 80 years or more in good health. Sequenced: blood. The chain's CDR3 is CASSSRLAGGLVYEQYF. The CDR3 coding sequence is TGTGCCAGCAGCTCACGACTAGCGGGAGGACTTGTCTACGAGCAGTACTTC.